Listed below are T cell receptor beta chains from one sample, sequenced in a study of CD8 T cells in ankylosing spondylitis. TCRdb processed the 5' RACE reads anew with MiXCR; each CDR3 protein has one entry. The sample has roughly 250,000 distinct CDR3 sequences; around 7.8% are singletons. The source material was blood, either unsorted or a sorted T cell fraction (not recorded which). Source of these receptors: a male donor with ankylosing spondylitis or in good health (not recorded which). Each CDR3 is given without its conserved first and last residue. Fields, in order: J gene, V gene, CDR3 protein.

j_gene: TRBJ2-3
v_gene: TRBV5-1
CDR3aa: ASGPTSGSTDTQY

j_gene: TRBJ2-1
v_gene: TRBV11-2
CDR3aa: ASSLVGRVSYDTYNEQF

j_gene: TRBJ1-1
v_gene: TRBV5-1
CDR3aa: ASSPGPTIINTEAF

j_gene: TRBJ2-1
v_gene: TRBV7-2
CDR3aa: ASSSSGRVSYNEQF

j_gene: TRBJ2-3
v_gene: TRBV9
CDR3aa: ASTRLADTDTQY

j_gene: TRBJ1-5
v_gene: TRBV7-9
CDR3aa: ASSLGGRGDQPQH

j_gene: TRBJ2-1
v_gene: TRBV24-1
CDR3aa: ATSERDIRLADEQF

j_gene: TRBJ2-1
v_gene: TRBV9
CDR3aa: ASSVARTQNNEQF

j_gene: TRBJ2-1
v_gene: TRBV5-1
CDR3aa: ASSLARRTSYNEQF

j_gene: TRBJ2-3
v_gene: TRBV3-1
CDR3aa: ASSQRAGSADTQY

j_gene: TRBJ2-6
v_gene: TRBV19
CDR3aa: ASSIDLFGSLWANVLT

j_gene: TRBJ1-5
v_gene: TRBV19
CDR3aa: ASSGDRAGNQPQH

j_gene: TRBJ1-2
v_gene: TRBV20-1
CDR3aa: SAYHRGLGYGYT

j_gene: TRBJ1-2
v_gene: TRBV12-3/TRBV12-4
CDR3aa: ASTIAGTYGYT

j_gene: TRBJ2-3
v_gene: TRBV20-1
CDR3aa: SARDWRSGRADTQY

j_gene: TRBJ2-3
v_gene: TRBV7-3
CDR3aa: ASSLMVGEGTDTQY

j_gene: TRBJ2-1
v_gene: TRBV20-1
CDR3aa: SASLSRFSNEQF

j_gene: TRBJ2-5
v_gene: TRBV5-5
CDR3aa: ASSFYGGRETQY

j_gene: TRBJ1-5
v_gene: TRBV6-4
CDR3aa: AINGGGNQPQH

j_gene: TRBJ2-7
v_gene: TRBV7-8
CDR3aa: ASSLEASGEPYEQY